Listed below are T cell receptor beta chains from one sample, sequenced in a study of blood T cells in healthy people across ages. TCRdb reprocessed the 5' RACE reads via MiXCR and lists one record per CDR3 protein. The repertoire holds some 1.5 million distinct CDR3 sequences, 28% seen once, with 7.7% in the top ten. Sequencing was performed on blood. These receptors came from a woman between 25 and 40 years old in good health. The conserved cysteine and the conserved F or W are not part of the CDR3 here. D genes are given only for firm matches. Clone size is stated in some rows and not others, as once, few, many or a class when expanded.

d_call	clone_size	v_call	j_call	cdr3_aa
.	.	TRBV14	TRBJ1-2	ASSQESEKPYGYT
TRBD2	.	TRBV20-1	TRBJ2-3	SAPWREVTDTQY
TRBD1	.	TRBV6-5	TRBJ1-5	ASKPDRSNQPQH
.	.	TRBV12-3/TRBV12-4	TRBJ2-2	ASSFDGQYTGELF
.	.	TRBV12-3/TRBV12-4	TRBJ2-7	ASSFGQGFQY
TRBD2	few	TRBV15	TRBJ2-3	ATSRVRGGPDTQY
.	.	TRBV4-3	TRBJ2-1	ASSQSGNSYNEQF
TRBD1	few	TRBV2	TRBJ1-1	ASRPTGGGVNTEAF
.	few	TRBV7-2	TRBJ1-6	ASSINNSPLH
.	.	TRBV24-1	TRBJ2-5	VTSQANQETQY
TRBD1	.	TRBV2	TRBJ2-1	ASSDFNRGDEQF
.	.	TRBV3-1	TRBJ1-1	ASSQDWANTEAF
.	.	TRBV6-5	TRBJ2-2	ASTPSAGTGKLF
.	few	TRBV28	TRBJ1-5	ASSSVSDSHGQPQH
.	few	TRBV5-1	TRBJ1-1	ASSLQTGMNTEAF
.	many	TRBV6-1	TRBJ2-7	ASSENLRATYEQY
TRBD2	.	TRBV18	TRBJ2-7	ASSQTSGGRSEQY
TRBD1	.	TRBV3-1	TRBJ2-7	ASSQVFGQGVSRNGYEQY
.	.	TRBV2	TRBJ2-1	ASSEEWGDEQF
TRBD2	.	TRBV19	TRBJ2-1	ASSLTRLAHNEQF
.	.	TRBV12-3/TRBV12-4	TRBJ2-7	ACSLSAGSDEQY
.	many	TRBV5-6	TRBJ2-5	ASSLSGVETQY
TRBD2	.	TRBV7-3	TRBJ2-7	ASSAGAGDNEQY
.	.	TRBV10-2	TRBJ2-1	ASSENPNEQF
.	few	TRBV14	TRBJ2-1	ASSQVGQAPGEQF
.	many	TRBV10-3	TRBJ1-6	AISESRGGSYNSPLH
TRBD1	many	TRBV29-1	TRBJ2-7	AFGQGSYEQY
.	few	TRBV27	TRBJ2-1	ASSSTGGTGEQF
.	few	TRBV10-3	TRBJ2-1	ANSRDSSYNEQF
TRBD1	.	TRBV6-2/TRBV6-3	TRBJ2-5	ASRTGTGGRRGETQY
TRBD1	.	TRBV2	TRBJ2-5	ASSEAQAGGKETQY
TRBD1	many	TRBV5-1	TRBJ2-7	ASSSSTGNEQY
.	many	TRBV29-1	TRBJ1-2	SVEDSAYYGYT
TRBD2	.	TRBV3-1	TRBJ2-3	ASNRDPLAGGSDTQY
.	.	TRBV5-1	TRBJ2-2	ASSLRGVPGTGELF
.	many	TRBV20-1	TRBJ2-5	SASNYQETQY
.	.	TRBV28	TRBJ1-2	ASSLLDRRDGYT
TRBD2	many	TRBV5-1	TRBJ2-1	ASSSGEGNEQF
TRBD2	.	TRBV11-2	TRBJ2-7	ASSLSSGMYEQY